The 11 T cell receptor beta chains below were found in one sample sequenced in a study of cytomegalovirus exposure and HLA in healthy donors (dated by TCRdb to 2017 to 2019). Receptor amplification or capture employed the immunoSEQ multiplex PCR assay. For the multiplex PCR, a mixture combining 60 forward primers for TCR Vbeta segments and 13 reverse primers for TCR Jbeta segments was used. Sourced from immuneACCESS, this table was stored by TCRdb with only in-frame sequences that have V and J called. A share of the clones is absent; for the studies checked, an unresolved V gene accounts for under half, and the remainder has no known explanation. For this sample there are nearly 300,000 clones; 86% appear just once. The ten largest account for 4% of the sample. The sequenced material came from PBMCs. The receptors come from a man in his forties or fifties in good health and CMV-seropositive.

This chain uses TRBV6-5 with TRBJ2-4, with D possibly TRBD2 on 6 matching bases. Looked up from germline, CDR1 is MNHEY and CDR2 is SVGAGI. V was clipped by 6 bases and J by 6 bases, with 12 bases between them. The CDR3 spans 13 residues. In DNA form, the CDR3 reads TGTGCCAGCAGCCCCCCGGGGGTAAACATTCAGTACTTC. This sequence encodes CASSPPGVNIQYF.

The chain links TRBV18 to TRBJ2-1; tentative D call: TRBD2 (5 bases). The ends were cut back, 3 bases at V and 0 bases at J, with 12 bases in the middle. This CDR3 contains 16 residues. Germline V CDR1 and CDR2: KGHSH, LQKENI. The CDR3 is CASSPSLGSSYNEQFF. The DNA of the CDR3 is TGTGCCAGCTCACCCTCTCTAGGGAGCTCCTACAATGAGCAGTTCTTC.

The chain carries TRBV5-1 and TRBJ2-3; a possible D gene is TRBD2 (5 bases). Trimming left V 6 bases short and J 4 bases short, with 12 bases between. The CDR3 has 13 residues. Per germline, CDR1 SGHRS and CDR2 YFSETQ. CDR3 in amino acids: CASTRTGSDTQYF. The CDR3 nucleotides are TGCGCCAGCACCAGGACGGGATCAGATACGCAGTATTTT.

The chain carries TRBV4-2 and TRBJ1-2, with D possibly matching TRBD1 (6 bases). CDR3 length: 15 residues. Germline V gives CDR1 LGHNA, CDR2 YNFKEQ. Trimming took 0 bases from V and 2 from J, leaving 10 bases between them. The CDR3 DNA follows: TGTGCCAGCAGCCAAGATCGACAGGCGAACTATGGCTACACCTTC. Its translation is CASSQDRQANYGYTF.

The chain combines TRBV5-6 with TRBJ2-2, with unresolved D. V lost 1 base to trimming and J lost 8 bases, with 6 bases between them. The V gene's germline CDR1 is SGHDT and CDR2 YYEEEE. There are 12 residues in the CDR3. This CDR3 reads CASSLSRGELFF. The CDR3 DNA reads TGTGCCAGCAGCTTGTCGAGGGGGGAGCTGTTTTTT.

V usage is TRBV27 and J usage is TRBJ1-1, with D possibly being TRBD1 (6 bases). V was trimmed by 3 bases and J by 2 bases, leaving 10 bases between them. CDR3 length equals 14 residues. CDR1 MNHEY and CDR2 SMNVEV come from the germline V gene (reference sequence). This chain's CDR3 is CASSFRTANTEAFF. For the CDR3, the DNA is TGTGCCAGCAGTTTCAGGACAGCAAACACTGAAGCTTTCTTT.

The chain links TRBV27 to TRBJ2-1, with TRBD2 identical over 9 bases. Trimming at V came to 6 bases and at J to 12 bases, leaving 12 bases not matched to a gene. Germline assignment: CDR1 MNHEY and CDR2 SMNVEV (reference sequence). CDR3 size: 14 residues. In DNA form, the CDR3 reads TGTGCCAGCAGACGGACTAGCGAACGGGGTCGGCAGTTCTTC. Translated, it gives CASRRTSERGRQFF.

The chain uses TRBV14 and TRBJ2-3; 10 nucleotides line up with TRBD2. V shed 0 bases, J shed 0 bases, and the junction held 9 bases outside the gene matches. CDR3 size: 19 residues. Germline V gene lookup returns CDR1 SGHDN and CDR2 FVKESK. Written as DNA, the CDR3 is TGTGCCAGCAGCCAAGATACGACTAGCGGGTTGACTAGCACAGATACGCAGTATTTT. Amino acids: CASSQDTTSGLTSTDTQYF. Combining the CDR3 with reference TRBV14 and TRBJ2-3 gives the whole variable domain EAGVTQFPSHSVIEKGQTVTLRCDPISGHDNLYWYRRVMGKEIKFLLHFVKESKQDESGMPNNRFLAERTGGTYSTLKVQPAELEDSGVYFCASSQDTTSGLTSTDTQYFGPGTRLTVL.

The gene calls are TRBV27 and TRBJ2-7, with D maybe TRBD1 (6 bases). Germline V gene data show CDR1 as MNHEY and CDR2 as SMNVEV (reference sequence). This CDR3 comprises 14 residues. Between the trimmed V and J ends, which lost 7 bases and 2 bases, there was a span of 15 bases. The CDR3 protein is CASTSLDRAYEQYF. The CDR3 bases are TGTGCCAGCACCTCCTTGGACAGAGCCTACGAGCAGTACTTC.

The gene calls are TRBV15 and TRBJ1-2; D is ambiguous. The ends were cut back, 3 bases at V and 3 bases at J, with 17 bases in the middle. The CDR3 loop spans 16 amino acids. CDR1 and CDR2 from the germline V gene are LNHNV and YYDKDF (reference sequence). The CDR3 protein is CATSRPSSGIDYGYTF. For the CDR3, the DNA is TGTGCCACCAGCAGGCCCAGCTCCGGGATCGACTATGGCTACACCTTC.

J is TRBJ2-1 and V is TRBV2; D gene uncertain. CDR3 length equals 15 residues. The germline V gene encodes CDR1 SNHLY and CDR2 FYNNEI. Trimming cost V 6 bases and J 0 bases, with 12 bases left between them. The CDR3 coding sequence is TGTGCCAGCAGGGAGTTGGTTAGCTCCTACAATGAGCAGTTCTTC. It specifies CASRELVSSYNEQFF.